A single sample gave rise to the 31 T cell receptor beta chains below, sequenced in a study of blood T cell repertoires in COVID-19 (dated by TCRdb to the early 2020s). Preparation of the library involved the immunoSEQ multiplex PCR assay. TCRdb limited this immuneACCESS table to in-frame rearrangements with V and J called. A share of clones is missing; checked studies link under half to unresolved V genes, and the rest is unexplained. The sample records about 20,000 clones, 75% to 95% of which are singletons. The ten largest make up approximately 7.7% of the sample. What was sequenced was peripheral blood. These receptor sequences come from a human donor in a cohort sampled during active COVID-19.

V and J are TRBV5-1 and TRBJ1-2; D is undetermined. CDR3 size: 13 residues. Looked up from germline, CDR1 is SGHRS and CDR2 is YFSETQ. Deletions cut 5 bases from V and 2 bases from J, with 10 bases between. This CDR3 reads CASREITNYGYTF. The CDR3 coding sequence is TGCGCCAGCAGGGAGATTACCAACTATGGCTACACCTTC.

The DNA of the CDR3 is TGTGCCATCAGTGAATCTTTCGTGACAGGGCTTGGTGAGCAGTACTTC. Encoded protein: CAISESFVTGLGEQYF. The chain links TRBV10-3 to TRBJ2-7; 7 nucleotides agree with TRBD1. This CDR3 contains 16 residues. V was clipped by 3 bases and J by 7 bases; unmatched bases: 15. CDR1 and CDR2 from the germline V gene are ENHRY and SYGVKD.

V and J are TRBV4-1 and TRBJ2-5; 7 bases match TRBD1. Per the germline V gene, CDR1 is MGHRA and CDR2 is YSYEKL. This CDR3 has 15 residues. V lost 0 bases to trimming and J lost 1 base; unmatched junction nucleotides: 2. CDR3 loop: CASSQEGTVQETQYF. DNA of the CDR3: TGCGCCAGCAGCCAAGAAGGGACAGTCCAAGAGACCCAGTACTTC.

This chain links TRBV2 with TRBJ2-1, with 12 bases identical to TRBD2. V gave up 6 bases and J gave up 8 bases; unmatched junction bases: 8. The germline V gene has CDR1 SNHLY and CDR2 FYNNEI. CDR3 length equals 15 residues. CDR3 region: CASRDTSGRLDEQFF. The CDR3 DNA reads TGTGCCAGCAGGGACACTAGCGGGAGGTTGGATGAGCAGTTCTTC. The variable domain in full, completed from reference TRBV2 and TRBJ2-1, reads EPEVTQTPSHQVTQMGQEVILRCVPISNHLYFYWYRQILGQKVEFLVSFYNNEISEKSEIFDDQFSVERPDGSNFTLKIRSTKLEDSAMYFCASRDTSGRLDEQFFGPGTRLTVL.

The chain recombines TRBV20-1 with TRBJ1-5; TRBD1 matches at 9 bases. The CDR3 covers 15 residues. Trimming took 3 bases from V and 2 from J; bases not matched to a gene: 5. CDR1 DFQATT and CDR2 SNEGSKA come from the germline V gene (reference sequence). This chain's CDR3 is CSASDRGEGNQPQHF. In nucleotides, the CDR3 is TGCAGTGCTAGTGACAGGGGGGAGGGCAATCAGCCCCAGCATTTT.

CDR3 coding DNA: TGTGCTAGTGATCCGGGACAGGGTGTTCAGCCCCAGCATTTT. Translation: CASDPGQGVQPQHF. The chain has TRBV12-5 and TRBJ1-5, with 9 bases lining up with TRBD1. The CDR3 covers 14 residues. Germline trimming cut 7 bases from V and 6 bases from J; bases unmatched to any gene: 7. Germline-derived CDR1 and CDR2 are LGHNT and FRNRAP.

A few counts support this clone. This rearrangement joins TRBV10-1 to TRBJ2-1; TRBD1 is a possible D gene (5 bases). The germline gives CDR1 WNHNN, CDR2 SYGVQD (reference sequence). The CDR3 loop spans 14 amino acids. The V gene lost 0 bases and the J gene lost 9 bases, with 12 bases spanning the gap. The CDR3, as DNA: TGCGCCAGCAGTGAGTCGCAGGGTGGTAGTGAGCAGTTCTTC. Its protein product is CASSESQGGSEQFF.

The chain couples TRBV25-1 to TRBJ2-1; 12 bases match TRBD2. Germline V gene data show CDR1 as MGHDK and CDR2 as SYGVNS. V dropped 6 bases and J dropped 4; count of bases not matched to a gene: 10. The CDR3 has 17 residues. The CDR3: CASSANRGLAGYNEQFF. The CDR3 DNA is TGTGCCAGCAGCGCTAACCGTGGACTAGCGGGATACAATGAGCAGTTCTTC. Full variable domain (rest looked up from reference TRBV25-1 and TRBJ2-1): EADIYQTPRYLVIGTGKKITLECSQTMGHDKMYWYQQDPGMELHLIHYSYGVNSTEKGDLSSESTVSRIRTEHFPLTLESARPSHTSQYLCASSANRGLAGYNEQFFGPGTRLTVL.

The chain is built from TRBV7-3 and TRBJ1-2, with a tentative D call TRBD1 (5 bases). This CDR3 is 13 amino acids long. Germline CDR1 and CDR2: SGHTA and FQGTGA. The V gene lost 2 bases and the J gene lost 6 bases, with 10 bases spanning the gap. In DNA form, the CDR3 reads TGTGCCAGCAGCTTATCGACAGATCATGGCTACACCTTC. Amino acid sequence: CASSLSTDHGYTF.

The chain combines TRBV6-5 with TRBJ1-1, with 9 bases matching TRBD1. The germline gives CDR1 MNHEY, CDR2 SVGAGI. V shed 6 bases, J shed 2 bases, and the junction held 4 bases outside the gene matches. The CDR3 consists of 14 residues. CDR3: CASRNRGRNTEAFF. CDR3 coding DNA: TGTGCCAGCAGAAACAGGGGGCGAAACACTGAAGCTTTCTTT.

This sequence joins TRBV5-1 and TRBJ2-5, with 8 bases matching TRBD2. CDR3 length: 14 residues. Germline-derived CDR1 and CDR2 are SGHRS and YFSETQ. J lost 5 bases, V lost 0 bases, and 3 bases had no gene match. The CDR3 is CASSLVIAGETQYF. Here the CDR3 DNA reads TGCGCCAGCAGCTTGGTAATAGCGGGGGAGACCCAGTACTTC.

The chain uses TRBV10-3 and TRBJ2-1, with TRBD1 matching over 7 bases. The germline gives CDR1 ENHRY, CDR2 SYGVKD. The CDR3 sequence is 13 residues long. V was pared by 7 bases and J by 7 bases, with 7 bases of the junction left unmatched. CDR3 sequence: CAIKGQRGNEQFF. The CDR3 DNA sequence: TGTGCCATCAAGGGACAGCGTGGGAATGAGCAGTTCTTC.

The chain recombines TRBV15 with TRBJ2-5; 9 bases map to TRBD1. CDR3 length: 14 residues. Germline values: CDR1 LNHNV, CDR2 YYDKDF (reference sequence). Germline trimming cut 8 bases from V and 5 bases from J; bases unmatched to any gene: 9. CDR3 protein: CATGGQGYSETQYF. The CDR3 region has the DNA TGTGCCACCGGAGGACAGGGGTATTCGGAGACCCAGTACTTC.

This clone was detected only a few times. The rearrangement joins TRBV5-6 to TRBJ2-7; D gene uncertain. The V gene lost 4 bases and the J gene lost 3 bases, with 5 bases spanning the gap. Looked up from germline, CDR1 is SGHDT and CDR2 is YYEEEE. The CDR3 has 11 residues. Written as DNA, the CDR3 is TGTGCCAGCAGCATCAGCTACGAGCAGTACTTC. Translated: CASSISYEQYF.

The chain carries TRBV29-1 and TRBJ1-2; 10 positions match TRBD1. CDR1 and CDR2 (germline): SQVTM, ANQGSEA. V lost 6 bases to trimming and J lost 0 bases; unmatched junction nucleotides: 4. The CDR3 consists of 14 residues. CDR3 protein: CSVAGQGANYGYTF. DNA for the CDR3: TGCAGCGTCGCCGGACAGGGGGCTAACTATGGCTACACCTTC.

The V and J genes are TRBV6-5 and TRBJ2-7, with D tentatively TRBD2 (6 bases). The CDR3 contains 14 residues. Per germline, CDR1 MNHEY and CDR2 SVGAGI. V lost 7 bases and J lost 2, with 15 bases in between. Written as DNA, the CDR3 is TGTGCCAGCACCGGGTGGGACTTAGCCTACGAGCAGTACTTC. Translated: CASTGWDLAYEQYF.

This chain joins TRBV11-3 and TRBJ2-7; possibly TRBD2 for D (7 bases). The length of the CDR3 is 13 residues. V was cut by 1 base and J by 6 bases, with 10 bases left in between. Per germline, CDR1 SGHNT and CDR2 YENEEA. CDR3: CASSLVGGREQYF. Here the CDR3 DNA reads TGTGCCAGCAGCTTAGTGGGGGGGCGCGAGCAGTACTTC.

The chain has TRBV5-1 and TRBJ2-7; 7 positions match TRBD1. Germline CDR1 is SGHRS and CDR2 is YFSETQ. The CDR3 runs 14 residues. Trimming at V came to 3 bases and at J to 5 bases, leaving 8 bases not matched to a gene. CDR3 nucleotide sequence: TGCGCCAGCAGCTCTCAGACAGGGCCCCACGAGCAGTACTTC. The encoded protein is CASSSQTGPHEQYF.

This sequence joins TRBV6-6 and TRBJ2-1, with a weak D call TRBD1 (5 bases). Germline V gene sequence: CDR1 MNHNY, CDR2 SVGAGI (reference sequence). Between the trimmed V and J ends, which lost 4 bases and 9 bases, there was a span of 10 bases. The CDR3 is 12 amino acids. The CDR3 DNA sequence: TGTGCCAGCAGTTTAGTTCAGGGTGAGCAGTTCTTC. It codes for CASSLVQGEQFF.

This chain links TRBV6-5 with TRBJ1-4; 8 positions agree with TRBD1. This CDR3 is built from 13 residues. The V segment lost 5 bases and the J segment 6 bases; nucleotides outside the gene matches: 2. CDR1 MNHEY and CDR2 SVGAGI come from the germline V gene. The DNA for the CDR3 is TGTGCCAGCAGTCGGACAGGGCATGAAAAACTGTTTTTT. Protein: CASSRTGHEKLFF.

V usage is TRBV3-1 (or the pseudogene TRBV3-2) and J usage is TRBJ1-4; no definite D call. From germline, CDR1 is LGHDT and CDR2 YNNKEL (reference sequence). The germline V and J ends were trimmed by 0 bases and 8 bases, with 4 bases remaining between them. The CDR3 is 12 amino acids. The chain's CDR3 is CASSQETEKLFF. The DNA of the CDR3 is TGTGCCAGCAGCCAAGAGACAGAAAAACTGTTTTTT.

A note on this clone: Mismatch with germline at one junction end may stem from a read error. The gene calls are TRBV29-1 and TRBJ2-3; D gene uncertain. The germline V gene has CDR1 SQVTM and CDR2 ANQGSEA. The CDR3 sequence is 11 residues long. The CDR3 here is CSVEGPDTQYF. The CDR3 DNA reads as TGCAGCGTCGAAGGGCCAGATACGCAGTATTTT.

The rearrangement uses TRBV5-1 and TRBJ1-2; D is unclear. The CDR3 runs to 12 residues. CDR1 SGHRS and CDR2 YFSETQ come from the germline V gene. V dropped 4 bases and J dropped 8 bases, with 12 bases sitting between them. The CDR3 sequence is CASSAGGSGYTF. The CDR3 DNA follows: TGCGCCAGCAGCGCAGGAGGGAGCGGCTACACCTTC.

This sequence joins TRBV5-1 and TRBJ1-1; 7 bases line up with TRBD1. There are 17 residues in the CDR3. Trimming took 4 bases from V and 1 from J; bases not matched to a gene: 13. The V gene's germline CDR1 is SGHRS and CDR2 YFSETQ. CDR3 protein: CASSLMGTAAPNTEAFF. In nucleotides, the CDR3 is TGCGCCAGCAGCCTTATGGGGACAGCCGCCCCGAACACTGAAGCTTTCTTT.

The rearrangement uses TRBV9 and TRBJ2-5, with D possibly TRBD2 on 6 matching bases. Trimming took 0 bases from V and 4 from J, leaving 13 bases between them. The CDR3 spans 15 residues. Per the germline V gene, CDR1 is SGDLS and CDR2 is YYNGEE. The CDR3 DNA follows: TGTGCCAGCAGCGTAGATGGATTGGGAGGAGAGACCCAGTACTTC. Its translation is CASSVDGLGGETQYF.

The genes are TRBV12-3 or TRBV12-4 and TRBJ1-5; D is possibly TRBD1 (5 bases). The germline V and J ends were trimmed by 3 bases and 11 bases, with 11 bases remaining between them. The CDR3 totals 12 residues. CDR3 protein: CASSFGAWAQHF. DNA of the CDR3: TGTGCCAGCAGTTTTGGGGCCTGGGCCCAGCATTTT.

This clone was seen just once. The same CDR3 also results from other DNA sequences found in this sample. The chain joins TRBV6-5 to TRBJ1-1; 7 positions match TRBD1. The V and J ends lost 7 bases and 1 base, in that order; junction bases with no gene match: 3. This CDR3 comprises 13 residues. Germline assignment: CDR1 MNHEY and CDR2 SVGAGI. CDR3 region: CASTRQGNTEAFF. The CDR3 region has the DNA TGTGCCAGCACAAGACAGGGGAACACTGAAGCTTTCTTT.

CDR3 nucleotide sequence: TGTGCCAGCAGCACATTCGGGACAGGGCCCTCGGGGGCCAACGTCCTGACTTTC. Translated, it gives CASSTFGTGPSGANVLTF. The chain links TRBV9 to TRBJ2-6; TRBD1 matches 9 bases. The ends lost 4 bases at V and 4 bases at J; junction bases unmatched: 12. Per germline, CDR1 SGDLS and CDR2 YYNGEE. The CDR3 has 18 amino acids.

V gene TRBV5-1 combines with J gene TRBJ2-5, with 9 bases identical to TRBD2. V lost 4 bases and J lost 5; bases outside the gene matches: 18. This CDR3 contains 18 residues. The germline V gene has CDR1 SGHRS and CDR2 YFSETQ. The CDR3 region is CASSPAGSGRPRAETQYF. The CDR3 region has the DNA TGCGCCAGCAGCCCAGCGGGGAGCGGGAGGCCCAGGGCGGAGACCCAGTACTTC.

The rearrangement joins TRBV4-1 to TRBJ2-1; D is possibly TRBD1 (5 bases). The germline V gene encodes CDR1 MGHRA and CDR2 YSYEKL. Trimming stripped 4 bases from V and 0 bases from J, with 13 bases between. This CDR3 comprises 16 residues. CDR3 residues: CASSRSLDSSYNEQFF. For the CDR3, the DNA is TGCGCCAGCAGCCGCTCCCTAGACAGCTCCTACAATGAGCAGTTCTTC.

The chain has TRBV6-5 and TRBJ1-6; D uncertain. This CDR3 has 14 residues. Germline V CDR1 and CDR2: MNHEY, SVGAGI. The V gene lost 7 bases and the J gene lost 9 bases, with 16 bases spanning the gap. CDR3 DNA: TGTGCCAGCACCATGACACAAAGCGGTTCACCCCTCCACTTT. It translates to CASTMTQSGSPLHF.